This TCR beta chain was sequenced during a study of CD8 T cells in Susac syndrome. This CDR3 comprises 16 residues. Germline loops: CDR1 MNHNY, CDR2 SVGAGI (reference sequence). The ends lost 4 bases at V and 4 bases at J; junction bases unmatched: 10. Reverse transcription of about 0.45 to 1 ug RNA used random hexamers. Each CDR3 protein gets one entry after TCRdb re-called the immunoSEQ multiplex PCR reads with MiXCR. Of roughly 190,000 distinct CDR3 sequences in the sample, roughly nine tenths were seen once. This chain connects TRBV6-6 to TRBJ1-1, with 9 nucleotides matching TRBD1. This receptor was obtained from a human donor with Susac syndrome. The sequenced material came from CD4+ T cells from PBMCs. The CDR3 is CASSWGQGISRTEAFF. The CDR3 nucleotides are TGTGCCAGCAGTTGGGGACAGGGTATTTCCCGCACTGAAGCTTTCTTT.